These T cell receptor beta chains were read from a single sample in a study of CD8 T cells in ankylosing spondylitis. TCRdb used MiXCR to reprocess the 5' RACE reads, holding one entry per CDR3 protein. This table holds 250,000 or so distinct CDR3 sequences, about 10% found once. The specimen was blood, either unsorted or a sorted T cell fraction (not recorded which). The receptors derive from a male donor with ankylosing spondylitis or in good health (not recorded which). Both conserved end residues are part of each CDR3. A D gene is named only where the DNA matches it firmly. Clone sizes are given selectively: once, few, many, or a class where the clone is expanded.

clone_size	v_call	d_call	j_call	cdr3_aa	cdr3_nt
many	TRBV25-1	.	TRBJ2-1	CASSQRRANEQFF	TGTGCCAGCAGCCAAAGGCGGGCCAATGAGCAGTTCTTC
few	TRBV11-2	.	TRBJ2-3	CASSLEVGGAGGWDTQYF	TGTGCCAGCAGCTTAGAAGTGGGGGGGGCTGGCGGCTGGGATACGCAGTATTTT
few	TRBV25-1	TRBD2	TRBJ2-5	CASSEPSGTKETQYF	TGTGCCAGCAGTGAACCCAGCGGGACGAAAGAGACCCAGTACTTC
many	TRBV6-5	.	TRBJ1-1	CASRAGVTEAFF	TGTGCCAGCCGGGCCGGGGTCACTGAAGCTTTCTTT
.	TRBV5-1	.	TRBJ1-6	CASSLVGGAYNSPLHF	TGCGCCAGCAGCTTGGTCGGGGGCGCGTATAATTCACCCCTCCACTTT
.	TRBV3-1	.	TRBJ1-5	CASSQAAGPQHF	TGTGCCAGCAGCCAAGCCGCGGGGCCCCAGCATTTT
many	TRBV5-1	.	TRBJ2-2	CASSTEATGELFF	TGCGCCAGCAGTACGGAAGCCACCGGGGAGCTGTTTTTT
many	TRBV6-1	TRBD1	TRBJ1-2	CASSETGWAGYTF	TGTGCCAGCAGTGAGACAGGGTGGGCTGGCTACACCTTC
few	TRBV12-5	.	TRBJ1-2	CASGPGGRPLYGYTF	TGTGCTAGTGGCCCTGGCGGGCGCCCCCTCTATGGCTACACCTTC
many	TRBV24-1	.	TRBJ2-2	CATSDSGDVGELFF	TGTGCCACCAGTGATTCTGGAGATGTCGGGGAGCTGTTTTTT
.	TRBV4-2	.	TRBJ2-7	CASSQDSMSDEQYF	TGTGCCAGCAGCCAAGATTCTATGAGCGACGAGCAGTACTTC
many	TRBV28	.	TRBJ1-2	CASSFSGGHYGYTF	TGTGCCAGCAGTTTTTCGGGGGGCCACTATGGCTACACCTTC
.	TRBV28	.	TRBJ1-2	CASSEGRGNYGYTF	TGTGCCAGCAGTGAGGGGAGAGGGAACTATGGCTACACCTTC
few	TRBV3-1	.	TRBJ2-1	CASSQLGPPSSYNEQFF	TGTGCCAGCAGCCAATTAGGCCCGCCAAGCTCCTACAATGAGCAGTTCTTC
many	TRBV5-5	.	TRBJ1-3	CASSPRTGTTGNTIYF	TGTGCCAGCAGCCCGAGAACCGGGACAACCGGAAACACCATATATTTT
few	TRBV28	.	TRBJ2-7	CASRPLGLSYEQYF	TGTGCCAGCAGACCACTTGGGTTGAGCTACGAGCAGTACTTC
.	TRBV9	.	TRBJ1-5	CASSVSGNQPQHF	TGTGCCAGCAGCGTATCGGGAAATCAGCCCCAGCATTTT
many	TRBV5-1	.	TRBJ1-1	CASSMVGGMNTEAFF	TGCGCCAGCAGTATGGTAGGAGGGATGAACACTGAAGCTTTCTTT
.	TRBV5-1	.	TRBJ1-2	CASSLESSGDKSGYTF	TGCGCCAGCAGCTTGGAATCCTCCGGCGACAAGAGTGGCTACACCTTC
many	TRBV9	TRBD2	TRBJ2-7	CASSGSGGTYEQYF	TGTGCCAGCAGCGGTAGCGGGGGAACCTACGAGCAGTACTTC
many	TRBV20-1	.	TRBJ2-5	CSGLVLVQETQYF	TGCAGCGGACTGGTCCTAGTTCAAGAGACCCAGTACTTC
many	TRBV12-3/TRBV12-4	TRBD2	TRBJ2-1	CASTPSGRLDNEQFF	TGTGCCAGCACTCCTAGCGGGAGACTGGATAATGAGCAGTTCTTC
.	TRBV7-9	TRBD1	TRBJ2-7	CASSLTGVERHEQYF	TGTGCCAGCAGCTTGACAGGGGTTGAACGGCACGAGCAGTACTTC
.	TRBV18	TRBD1	TRBJ1-5	CASSDLQGSNQPQHF	TGTGCCAGCTCAGACCTACAGGGGAGCAATCAGCCCCAGCATTTT
many	TRBV20-1	TRBD1	TRBJ1-1	CSARDRDRGTTEAFF	TGCAGTGCTAGAGACAGGGACAGGGGGACCACTGAAGCTTTCTTT
.	TRBV13	.	TRBJ2-3	CASSLGGTGKTDTQYF	TGTGCCAGCAGCTTAGGTGGGACTGGGAAAACAGATACGCAGTATTTT
once	TRBV27	.	TRBJ1-5	CASSPGRSYQPQHF	TGTGCCAGCAGTCCAGGGAGGTCGTATCAGCCCCAGCATTTT
.	TRBV10-3	.	TRBJ2-5	CAIGAPRGQETQYF	TGTGCCATCGGAGCTCCCAGGGGACAAGAGACCCAGTACTTC
.	TRBV21-1	.	TRBJ2-7	CASSLLGLEAYEQYF	TGTGCCAGCAGCCTCCTAGGACTAGAAGCCTACGAGCAGTACTTC
many	TRBV5-1	TRBD1	TRBJ1-2	CASSQNRGKTGYTF	TGCGCCAGCAGCCAAAACAGGGGGAAGACGGGCTACACCTTC
.	TRBV20-1	TRBD1	TRBJ1-5	CSANRQGGNQPQHF	TGCAGTGCTAATCGACAGGGGGGCAATCAGCCCCAGCATTTT
many	TRBV20-1	.	TRBJ2-7	CSASFVSADGSSYEQYF	TGCAGTGCTAGTTTCGTATCGGCAGACGGTAGCTCCTACGAGCAGTACTTC
many	TRBV15	TRBD1	TRBJ2-7	CATSRSTGGYDEQYF	TGTGCCACCAGCAGATCGACAGGGGGTTATGACGAGCAGTACTTC
many	TRBV12-3/TRBV12-4	.	TRBJ1-5	CASSLGQHQPQHF	TGTGCCAGCAGTTTGGGTCAACATCAGCCCCAGCATTTT
many	TRBV12-3/TRBV12-4	TRBD1	TRBJ1-3	CASRSRDRGQGNTIYF	TGTGCCAGCCGGTCCCGGGACAGGGGGCAGGGAAACACCATATATTTT
many	TRBV5-1	TRBD1	TRBJ1-1	CASSFSTGDTEAFF	TGCGCCAGCAGCTTTTCGACAGGGGATACTGAAGCTTTCTTT
.	TRBV12-3/TRBV12-4	TRBD1	TRBJ1-2	CASSLQGVGYGYTF	TGTGCCAGCAGTCTACAGGGGGTAGGGTATGGCTACACCTTC
many	TRBV12-3/TRBV12-4	.	TRBJ1-1	CASSQPENTEAFF	TGTGCCAGCAGCCAGCCGGAGAACACTGAAGCTTTCTTT
.	TRBV7-9	.	TRBJ1-3	CASSLNGNTIYF	TGTGCCAGCAGCTTAAATGGAAACACCATATATTTT
many	TRBV6-5	.	TRBJ2-1	CASTSSSDAQFF	TGTGCCAGCACCTCCTCTAGCGACGCGCAGTTCTTC
few	TRBV7-9	.	TRBJ2-2	CASSPIAGELFF	TGTGCCAGCAGCCCGATCGCCGGGGAGCTGTTTTTT
many	TRBV29-1	TRBD2	TRBJ2-3	CSFTTGLDVTQYF	TGCAGCTTTACAACTGGACTAGACGTTACGCAGTATTTT
many	TRBV20-1	TRBD2	TRBJ2-1	CSARDQAGGEVDEQFF	TGCAGTGCTAGAGATCAGGCGGGAGGGGAGGTCGATGAGCAGTTCTTC
many	TRBV25-1	.	TRBJ1-2	CASSEGNYGYTF	TGCGCCAGCAGTGAGGGTAACTATGGCTACACCTTC
few	TRBV6-1	.	TRBJ1-5	CASRPGIYDNQPQHF	TGTGCCAGCAGGCCTGGGATATACGACAATCAGCCCCAGCATTTT
.	TRBV11-2	.	TRBJ2-1	CASSLGRDKFF	TGTGCCAGCAGCTTAGGGAGGGACAAGTTCTTC
few	TRBV7-6	TRBD1	TRBJ2-1	CASSLGTGSLYNEQFF	TGTGCCAGCAGCTTAGGGACAGGCTCCCTCTACAATGAGCAGTTCTTC
many	TRBV20-1	.	TRBJ2-1	CSAAERGGVYNEQFF	TGCAGTGCTGCCGAGCGCGGAGGGGTTTACAATGAGCAGTTCTTC